These T cell receptor beta chains were read from a single sample in a study of OX40 agonist ivuxolimab in advanced cancers. Profiling relied on immunoSEQ multiplex PCR, and the TCRdb table lists in-frame clones only, not all of them. The data hold about 58,000 clones, with roughly 80% observed a single time. The sequencing used CD4+ or CD8+ T cells sorted from blood, collected in a trial of the OX40 agonist ivuxolimab. These receptors originate from an adult with an advanced solid tumor such as melanoma, head and neck, liver or kidney cancer. Each CDR3 is given with its conserved first and last residue. Fields, in order: D gene, J gene, V gene, clone size, CDR3 DNA, CDR3 protein. D genes are given only for firm matches. The size of a clone is reported for some rows only, either as once, few or many, or as a class for expanded clones.

d_gene: NA; j_gene: TRBJ2-2; v_gene: TRBV5-5; abundance: once; CDR3nt: TGTGCCAGCAGCTTGGAGGATTTGGGGGAGCTGTTTTTT; CDR3aa: CASSLEDLGELFF
d_gene: NA; j_gene: TRBJ2-5; v_gene: TRBV5-1; abundance: NA; CDR3nt: TGCGCCAGCAGCTCTTCGAGTCGGTACCAAGAGACCCAGTACTTC; CDR3aa: CASSSSSRYQETQYF
d_gene: NA; j_gene: TRBJ1-3; v_gene: TRBV2; abundance: NA; CDR3nt: TGTGCCAGCAGTGAACAGGGTGCCTCTGGAAACACCATATATTTT; CDR3aa: CASSEQGASGNTIYF
d_gene: NA; j_gene: TRBJ1-5; v_gene: TRBV5-4; abundance: NA; CDR3nt: TGTGCCAGCAGCCGCGCGGGGCAGGGGTTTTGGCCCCAGCATTTT; CDR3aa: CASSRAGQGFWPQHF
d_gene: NA; j_gene: TRBJ1-5; v_gene: TRBV7-8; abundance: NA; CDR3nt: TGTGCCAGCAGCTTAGGGGTCAGGAACAATCAGCCCCAGCATTTT; CDR3aa: CASSLGVRNNQPQHF
d_gene: NA; j_gene: TRBJ1-5; v_gene: TRBV7-9; abundance: NA; CDR3nt: TGTGCCAGCAGCTTAGAAAGTCCTCAGCCCCAGCATTTT; CDR3aa: CASSLESPQPQHF
d_gene: TRBD2; j_gene: TRBJ2-7; v_gene: TRBV19; abundance: NA; CDR3nt: TGTGCCAGTAGTATCGAGGGCGGGGGAACCTACGAGCAGTACTTC; CDR3aa: CASSIEGGGTYEQYF
d_gene: TRBD1; j_gene: TRBJ1-1; v_gene: TRBV19; abundance: NA; CDR3nt: TGTGCCAGTAGTATAAGGGACAGGGGCACTGAAGCTTTCTTT; CDR3aa: CASSIRDRGTEAFF
d_gene: NA; j_gene: TRBJ1-3; v_gene: TRBV5-1; abundance: once; CDR3nt: TGCGCCAGCAGCTTGGCCTCGACGTTATCTGGAAACACCATATATTTT; CDR3aa: CASSLASTLSGNTIYF
d_gene: NA; j_gene: TRBJ2-3; v_gene: TRBV6-1; abundance: few; CDR3nt: TGTGCCAGCAGTGGCGGGACAGCCAGTGGGACTAGCACAGATACGCAGTATTTT; CDR3aa: CASSGGTASGTSTDTQYF
d_gene: NA; j_gene: TRBJ2-2; v_gene: TRBV30; abundance: NA; CDR3nt: TGTGCCTGGAGTGGGGCGGGGTACGGGGAGCTGTTTTTT; CDR3aa: CAWSGAGYGELFF
d_gene: TRBD2; j_gene: TRBJ2-7; v_gene: TRBV11-3; abundance: NA; CDR3nt: TGTGCCAGCAGCTTAAACGGGGGGATCTCCTACGAGCAGTACTTC; CDR3aa: CASSLNGGISYEQYF
d_gene: NA; j_gene: TRBJ2-1; v_gene: TRBV5-1; abundance: NA; CDR3nt: TGCGCCAGCAGCTTGGTTCCGAGGTCTGGGTACAATGAGCAGTTCTTC; CDR3aa: CASSLVPRSGYNEQFF
d_gene: TRBD1; j_gene: TRBJ2-2; v_gene: TRBV4-1; abundance: NA; CDR3nt: TGCGCCAGCAGCCGCGGACAGGGTCAATCCGGGGAGCTGTTTTTT; CDR3aa: CASSRGQGQSGELFF
d_gene: NA; j_gene: TRBJ2-5; v_gene: TRBV18; abundance: few; CDR3nt: TGTGCCAGCTCCCCTCAAGAGACCCAGTACTTC; CDR3aa: CASSPQETQYF
d_gene: NA; j_gene: TRBJ1-1; v_gene: TRBV11-2; abundance: NA; CDR3nt: TGTGCCAGCAGCTTAAGACAACAGAACACTGAAGCTTTCTTT; CDR3aa: CASSLRQQNTEAFF
d_gene: TRBD1; j_gene: TRBJ2-3; v_gene: TRBV28; abundance: NA; CDR3nt: TGTGCCAGCAGTTTATTTACAGGGGGCTGGGGCACAGATACGCAGTATTTT; CDR3aa: CASSLFTGGWGTDTQYF
d_gene: NA; j_gene: TRBJ1-3; v_gene: TRBV19; abundance: NA; CDR3nt: TGTGCCAGCACAAGGGGAAGACAGGAGCTCGGAAACACCATATATTTT; CDR3aa: CASTRGRQELGNTIYF
d_gene: TRBD2; j_gene: TRBJ2-1; v_gene: TRBV10-2; abundance: NA; CDR3nt: TGCGCCAGCAGTGAGCCTGGGACTAGCGGGGGCCGAGGGGAGCAGTTCTTC; CDR3aa: CASSEPGTSGGRGEQFF
d_gene: TRBD2; j_gene: TRBJ2-7; v_gene: TRBV28; abundance: NA; CDR3nt: TGTGCCAGCAGAGGAGCGGGGGCCCCCTTGGAGCAGTACTTC; CDR3aa: CASRGAGAPLEQYF
d_gene: TRBD1; j_gene: TRBJ1-1; v_gene: TRBV6-1; abundance: NA; CDR3nt: TGTGCCAGCAGTGAATTCGGACAGGGGAGGAGGGCTTTCTTT; CDR3aa: CASSEFGQGRRAFF
d_gene: TRBD1; j_gene: TRBJ1-2; v_gene: TRBV27; abundance: NA; CDR3nt: TGTGCCAGCAACTCCGGGACAGGGAACAAAGGCTACACCTTC; CDR3aa: CASNSGTGNKGYTF
d_gene: NA; j_gene: TRBJ1-6; v_gene: TRBV28; abundance: NA; CDR3nt: TGTGCCAGCGGCGACCATGGGTCTTCACCCCTCCACTTT; CDR3aa: CASGDHGSSPLHF
d_gene: NA; j_gene: TRBJ1-2; v_gene: TRBV7-8; abundance: NA; CDR3nt: TGTGCCAGCAGCTTTTACAGGGTGCCCCTCTATGGCTACACCTTC; CDR3aa: CASSFYRVPLYGYTF
d_gene: NA; j_gene: TRBJ1-5; v_gene: TRBV7-2; abundance: NA; CDR3nt: TGTGCCAGCAGCCGGACTATCAATCAGCCCCAGCATTTT; CDR3aa: CASSRTINQPQHF
d_gene: NA; j_gene: TRBJ1-6; v_gene: TRBV5-4; abundance: NA; CDR3nt: TGTGCCAGCAGCCCCGATAGCTCCTATAATTCACCCCTCCACTTT; CDR3aa: CASSPDSSYNSPLHF
d_gene: NA; j_gene: TRBJ2-7; v_gene: TRBV23-1; abundance: NA; CDR3nt: TGCGCCAGCAGTCCCCGGACAGCGACCTACGAGCAGTACTTC; CDR3aa: CASSPRTATYEQYF
d_gene: NA; j_gene: TRBJ1-5; v_gene: TRBV7-2; abundance: once; CDR3nt: TGTGCCAGCAGCTTAGAAGCAGGAGCTCGCAATCAGCCCCAGCATTTT; CDR3aa: CASSLEAGARNQPQHF
d_gene: NA; j_gene: TRBJ1-2; v_gene: TRBV10-3; abundance: NA; CDR3nt: TGTGCCATCAGTGAGTCGCGCCAGGGGATCGGTGGCTACACCTTC; CDR3aa: CAISESRQGIGGYTF
d_gene: TRBD1; j_gene: TRBJ2-7; v_gene: TRBV10-3; abundance: NA; CDR3nt: TGTGCCATAGATTCAGGACAGGGTAATGAGCAGTACTTC; CDR3aa: CAIDSGQGNEQYF
d_gene: NA; j_gene: TRBJ2-7; v_gene: TRBV28; abundance: NA; CDR3nt: TGTGCCAGCAGATACAGCCCGTTTATCGAAAGGGAGCGCTACGAGCAGTACTTC; CDR3aa: CASRYSPFIERERYEQYF
d_gene: TRBD1; j_gene: TRBJ1-1; v_gene: TRBV19; abundance: NA; CDR3nt: TGTGCCAGTAGTATAGAGACAGGGGGGAACACTGAAGCTTTCTTT; CDR3aa: CASSIETGGNTEAFF
d_gene: NA; j_gene: TRBJ1-5; v_gene: TRBV30; abundance: NA; CDR3nt: TGTGCCTGGAGTGAGGCGGCTAGGGCAGCTAGCAATCAGCCCCAGCATTTT; CDR3aa: CAWSEAARAASNQPQHF
d_gene: TRBD1; j_gene: TRBJ2-3; v_gene: TRBV6-5; abundance: few; CDR3nt: TGTGCCAGCAGTAGACGACAGGGTAACACAGATACGCAGTATTTT; CDR3aa: CASSRRQGNTDTQYF
d_gene: NA; j_gene: TRBJ2-4; v_gene: TRBV2; abundance: NA; CDR3nt: TGTGCCAGCAGTGTTGGGGGACTCCTAGCCAAAAACATTCAGTACTTC; CDR3aa: CASSVGGLLAKNIQYF
d_gene: TRBD2; j_gene: TRBJ2-5; v_gene: TRBV18; abundance: NA; CDR3nt: TGTGCCAGCTCCCCGCGACTAGCGGGGGCCGAGACCCAGTACTTC; CDR3aa: CASSPRLAGAETQYF
d_gene: TRBD2; j_gene: TRBJ2-5; v_gene: TRBV4-3; abundance: once; CDR3nt: TGCGCCAGCAGCCAAGGACTAGCGGGGGGACCGTACCAAGAGACCCAGTACTTC; CDR3aa: CASSQGLAGGPYQETQYF
d_gene: NA; j_gene: TRBJ1-4; v_gene: TRBV4-1; abundance: NA; CDR3nt: TGCGCCAGCAGCCAAGATCTAGGGCTGGGAGGTGAAAAACTGTTTTTT; CDR3aa: CASSQDLGLGGEKLFF
d_gene: NA; j_gene: TRBJ2-5; v_gene: TRBV7-9; abundance: NA; CDR3nt: TGTGCCAGCAGCCCCCCGCCTAGCAGCGAGACCCAGTACTTC; CDR3aa: CASSPPPSSETQYF
d_gene: NA; j_gene: TRBJ2-1; v_gene: TRBV2; abundance: NA; CDR3nt: TGTGCCAGCAGTGAAGGGCCAGGAGGGGGTGAGCAGTTCTTC; CDR3aa: CASSEGPGGGEQFF
d_gene: TRBD1; j_gene: TRBJ2-4; v_gene: TRBV6-6; abundance: NA; CDR3nt: TGTGCCAGCATCATAGGGGGGACAGGGGTAAACATTCAGTACTTC; CDR3aa: CASIIGGTGVNIQYF
d_gene: NA; j_gene: TRBJ1-6; v_gene: TRBV7-9; abundance: few; CDR3nt: TGTGCCAGCAGCTTACAGGGAAATTCACCCCTCCACTTT; CDR3aa: CASSLQGNSPLHF
d_gene: TRBD2; j_gene: TRBJ2-1; v_gene: TRBV7-2; abundance: NA; CDR3nt: TGTGCCAGCAGCTTAGCTGCGGGGGGGCCGATACAGCAGTTCTTC; CDR3aa: CASSLAAGGPIQQFF